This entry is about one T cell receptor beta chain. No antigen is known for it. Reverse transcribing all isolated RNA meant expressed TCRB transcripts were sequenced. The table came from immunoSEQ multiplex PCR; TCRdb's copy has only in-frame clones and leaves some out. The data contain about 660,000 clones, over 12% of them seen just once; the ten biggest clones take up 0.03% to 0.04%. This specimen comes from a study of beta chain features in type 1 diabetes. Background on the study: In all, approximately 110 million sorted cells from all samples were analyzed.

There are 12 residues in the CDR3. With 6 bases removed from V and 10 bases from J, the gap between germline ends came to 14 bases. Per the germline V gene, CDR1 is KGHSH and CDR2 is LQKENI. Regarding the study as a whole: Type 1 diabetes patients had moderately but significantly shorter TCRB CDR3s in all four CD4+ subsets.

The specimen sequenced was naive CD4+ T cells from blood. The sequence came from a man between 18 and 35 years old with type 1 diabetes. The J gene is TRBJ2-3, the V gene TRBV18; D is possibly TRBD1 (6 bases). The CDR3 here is CASSPTGLPQYF. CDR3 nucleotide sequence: TGTGCCAGCTCGCCTACAGGGCTCCCGCAGTATTTT.